Each of the 17 T cell receptor beta chains below was sequenced from the same sample in a study of T cells in Graves' hyperthyroidism and ophthalmopathy. Amplified TCR beta CDR3 regions derived from RNA transcripts. The HTBI set primed first-round TCR CDR3 RT-PCR. TCRdb itself ran the multiplex PCR reads through MiXCR, one entry per CDR3 protein. The table records 380,000 or so distinct CDR3 sequences, over 11% of them present only once. Sample: blood. These TCRs come from a woman younger than 45 with Graves' hyperthyroidism.

This rearrangement joins TRBV10-1 to TRBJ2-2; TRBD1 matches 7 bases. The ends lost 3 bases at V and 3 bases at J; junction bases unmatched: 4. CDR1 WNHNN and CDR2 SYGVQD come from the germline V gene (reference sequence). The CDR3 consists of 15 residues. This CDR3 is CASSDDRADTGELFF. The CDR3 DNA follows: TGCGCCAGCAGTGATGACAGGGCGGACACCGGGGAGCTGTTTTTT.

This clonotype appeared many times. The genes are TRBV6-5 and TRBJ1-2; the D is unclear. This CDR3 is built from 20 residues. Germline CDR1 and CDR2: MNHEY and SVGAGI. The ends were cut back, 0 bases at V and 0 bases at J, with 23 bases in the middle. CDR3: CASSYSILPRPSGANYGYTF. CDR3 sequence (DNA): TGTGCCAGCAGTTACTCGATCCTCCCCAGACCTTCCGGGGCTAACTATGGCTACACCTTC.

A word on this clonotype: One end of the junction varies from germline; a read error may be responsible. The CDR3 coding sequence is TGTCCCAGCAGTTACCCTACCGCCCGAGGGGTACAGGGAGGACGCGAAAAACTGTTTTTT. Its translation: CPSSYPTARGVQGGREKLFF. The chain links TRBV6-2 or TRBV6-3 to TRBJ1-4; weak D call: TRBD1 (6 bases). CDR1 and CDR2 (germline): MNHEY, SVGEGT. This CDR3 is built from 20 residues.

A few counts support this clonotype. The gene calls are TRBV7-3 and TRBJ2-1, with D possibly TRBD1 on 6 matching bases. Trimming pared 3 bases from V and 5 bases from J, leaving 23 bases between. CDR1 is SGHTA, CDR2 FQGTGA, per germline. The CDR3 runs to 18 residues. Written as DNA, the CDR3 is TGTGCCAGCAGCTTTTTAGGGCTAAAGGGGGTAGCCGACAATGAGCAGTTCTTC. Translating it yields CASSFLGLKGVADNEQFF.

This clonotype has ten or more counts. This sequence joins TRBV28 and TRBJ1-1; tentatively, D is TRBD1 (6 bases). The CDR3 extends over 12 amino acids. The V gene's germline CDR1 is MDHEN and CDR2 SYDVKM. Deletions cut 7 bases from V and 4 bases from J, with 10 bases between. CDR3 sequence: CASNTGITEAFF. The CDR3 DNA reads TGTGCCAGCAACACAGGGATCACTGAAGCTTTCTTT.

This clonotype occurred many times. This chain joins TRBV30 and TRBJ2-5; no clear D. Between the trimmed V and J ends, which lost 1 base and 9 bases, there was a span of 15 bases. Germline CDR1 reads GTSNPN; CDR2 reads SVGIG (reference sequence). There are 13 residues in the CDR3. CDR3 nucleotides: TGTGCCTGGAGTGAATACCCGAAATCGGCCCAGTACTTC. Protein sequence: CAWSEYPKSAQYF.

This chain links TRBV6-5 with TRBJ1-2, with D maybe TRBD1 (5 bases). CDR1 is MNHEY, CDR2 SVGAGI, per germline. With 2 bases removed from V and 2 bases from J, the gap between germline ends came to 9 bases. This CDR3 contains 14 residues. The CDR3 loop reads CASSYAGTNYGYTF. As DNA, the CDR3 is TGTGCCAGCAGTTACGCAGGGACCAACTATGGCTACACCTTC.

This clonotype has at least ten counts. V gene TRBV20-1 combines with J gene TRBJ2-7; TRBD2 is a possible D gene (6 bases). V was pared by 0 bases and J by 3 bases, with 15 bases between. Germline V CDR1 and CDR2: DFQATT, SNEGSKA (reference sequence). This CDR3 is built from 15 residues. The CDR3 coding sequence is TGCAGTGCTAGAGATCGGAGGGCTCTCGACTACGAGCAGTACTTC. Translation gives CSARDRRALDYEQYF.

This clonotype came up a few times. The CDR3 coding sequence is TGTGCCAGCAGCTTAGTGAGCTCGAATGAGCAGTTCTTC. As protein: CASSLVSSNEQFF. This chain connects TRBV7-6 to TRBJ2-1; D gene ambiguous. V lost 1 base and J lost 7, with 8 bases in between. CDR3 length: 13 residues. Germline V gene sequence: CDR1 SGHVS, CDR2 FNYEAQ.

This clonotype was seen more than once but under ten times. The rearrangement joins TRBV6-6 to TRBJ2-3; D not certain. The CDR3 spans 12 residues. Per the germline V gene, CDR1 is MNHNY and CDR2 is SVGAGI (reference sequence). Trimming cost V 1 base and J 4 bases, with 3 bases left between them. The CDR3, as DNA: TGTGCCAGCAGTTACTATCCAGATACGCAGTATTTT. It encodes CASSYYPDTQYF.

In this sample, this clonotype turned up a few times. The CDR3 region is CASSSGGQGTGELFF. The CDR3 nucleotides are TGTGCCAGCTCATCCGGGGGCCAGGGCACCGGGGAGCTGTTTTTT. The chain recombines TRBV28 with TRBJ2-2, with D perhaps being TRBD1 or TRBD2 (6 bases each). V dropped 8 bases and J dropped 4 bases, with 17 bases sitting between them. The CDR3 has 15 amino acids. Germline CDR1 MDHEN, CDR2 SYDVKM.

A single count supports this clonotype. The gene calls are TRBV3-2 and TRBJ2-7; TRBD2 was called by the table and not checked on the DNA. TRBV3-2 is labeled a pseudogene. The CDR3 covers 15 residues. CDR3 sequence reads: CASTKLERENCEQYF. The CDR3 DNA reads TGTGCCAGCACCAAATTGGAGCGGGAGAATTGCGAGCAGTACTTC.

This clonotype showed up just a few times. DNA of the CDR3: TGTGCCAGCAGCTCCCGGTCTGGACTAGCGGGAGGACCCTACGAGCAGTACTTC. Translating gives CASSSRSGLAGGPYEQYF. This chain links TRBV9 with TRBJ2-7; TRBD2 matches 14 bases. CDR1 and CDR2 (germline): SGDLS, YYNGEE. The CDR3 spans 18 residues. V was pared by 4 bases and J by 2 bases, with 11 bases of the junction left unmatched.

Many counts were recorded for this clonotype. The V gene is TRBV3-1, the J gene TRBJ2-1; the match to TRBD2 covers 12 bases. The CDR3 covers 16 residues. V dropped 1 base and J dropped 9; count of bases not matched to a gene: 7. Per germline, CDR1 LGHDT and CDR2 YNNKEL (reference sequence). CDR3 loop: CASSQGRRLAGVEQFF. DNA of the CDR3: TGTGCCAGCAGCCAAGGAAGACGACTAGCGGGAGTTGAGCAGTTCTTC.

The genes are TRBV3-1 and TRBJ2-5; 7 positions match TRBD2. V lost 4 bases, J lost 8 bases, and 1 base stayed unmatched. Germline CDR1 and CDR2: LGHDT and YNNKEL (reference sequence). The CDR3 length is 11 residues. The CDR3 here is CASSRGGTQYF. The CDR3 DNA reads as TGTGCCAGCAGCCGCGGGGGAACCCAGTACTTC.

The sample holds a few counts of this clonotype. The V gene is TRBV3-1, the J gene TRBJ2-3, with 8 bases lining up with TRBD2. This CDR3 is 19 amino acids long. Germline values: CDR1 LGHDT, CDR2 YNNKEL (reference sequence). Trimming at V came to 0 bases and at J to 5 bases, leaving 16 bases not matched to a gene. The CDR3 nucleotides read TGTGCCAGCAGCCAAGATCAAAACGGGAGGGCCTATTTTGGAGATACGCAGTATTTT. It specifies CASSQDQNGRAYFGDTQYF.

A remark on this clonotype: One end of the junction does not line up with germline, which may come from a read error. The rearrangement links TRBV5-1 to TRBJ2-2; TRBD1 is a possible D gene (5 bases). The length of the CDR3 is 15 residues. Germline V lookup: CDR1 SGHRS, CDR2 YFSETQ. In nucleotides, the CDR3 is TGTGCCAGCAGCTACGGCAGGGTTTTAACCGGGGAGCTGTTTTTT. Translating it yields CASSYGRVLTGELFF.